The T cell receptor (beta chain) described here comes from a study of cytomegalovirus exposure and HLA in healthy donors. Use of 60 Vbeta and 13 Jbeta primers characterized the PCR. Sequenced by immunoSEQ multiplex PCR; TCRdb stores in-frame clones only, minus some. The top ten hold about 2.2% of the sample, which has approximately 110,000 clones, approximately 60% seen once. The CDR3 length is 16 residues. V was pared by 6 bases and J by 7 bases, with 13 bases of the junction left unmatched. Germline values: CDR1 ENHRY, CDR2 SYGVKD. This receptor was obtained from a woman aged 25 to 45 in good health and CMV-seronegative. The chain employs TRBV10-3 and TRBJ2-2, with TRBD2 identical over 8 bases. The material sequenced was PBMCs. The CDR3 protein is CAIRMTKRETDGELFF. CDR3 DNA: TGTGCCATCAGAATGACTAAGCGGGAGACGGACGGGGAGCTGTTTTTT.